The clone carrying this T cell receptor beta chain was detected ten times or more. Its antigen is not identified. In the library, individual cDNA molecules carried attached unique molecular identifiers. One entry per CDR3 protein, called by TCRdb with MiXCR from the 5' RACE reads. The sample includes 55,000 to 80,000 distinct CDR3 sequences, 7% to 10% seen only once; the top ten take about an eighth. This sample stems from a study of early T cells in non-severe SARS-CoV-2 infection. Across the whole study: Sequencing input comprised bulk RNA from unsorted whole blood; chain pairing was not available. Study-wide results and caveats: Matches to VDJdb favored anti-spike CD8 responses and missed private and CD4 specificities.

V lost 5 bases, J lost 2 bases, and 2 bases stayed unmatched. The CDR3 has 15 residues. This sequence originates from an adult who was a healthcare worker with PCR-confirmed SARS-CoV-2 infection or an uninfected control (not recorded which). Specimen: whole blood, collected at baseline. This chain joins TRBV12-3 or TRBV12-4 and TRBJ2-1; TRBD2 matches 11 bases. The CDR3 nucleotides read TGTGCCAGCAGTCCGACTAGCGGGACCTACAATGAGCAGTTCTTC. Translated, it gives CASSPTSGTYNEQFF.